The clone carrying this T cell receptor beta chain was detected only a few times. TCRdb reprocessed the RT-PCR reads with MiXCR, giving one entry per CDR3 protein. The sample shows some 230,000 distinct CDR3 sequences, about 14% of them seen only once. This sample is part of a study of patients and donors after allogeneic stem cell transplantation. Trimming pared 2 bases from V and 3 bases from J, leaving 11 bases between. CDR3 length: 15 amino acids. Germline CDR1 reads SGHNT; CDR2 reads YENEEA. The sequenced sample was blood, either unsorted or a sorted T cell fraction (not recorded which). This sequence originates from a human donor who was either an allogeneic HSCT recipient or a stem cell or donor lymphocyte infusion donor (not recorded which). It is not recorded whose cells these are; they may come from a transplant donor. V gene TRBV11-3 combines with J gene TRBJ2-1; D remains ambiguous. CDR3 bases: TGTGCCAGCAGCTTATCCGGAATCTTCTACAATGAGCAGTTCTTC. It yields the protein CASSLSGIFYNEQFF.